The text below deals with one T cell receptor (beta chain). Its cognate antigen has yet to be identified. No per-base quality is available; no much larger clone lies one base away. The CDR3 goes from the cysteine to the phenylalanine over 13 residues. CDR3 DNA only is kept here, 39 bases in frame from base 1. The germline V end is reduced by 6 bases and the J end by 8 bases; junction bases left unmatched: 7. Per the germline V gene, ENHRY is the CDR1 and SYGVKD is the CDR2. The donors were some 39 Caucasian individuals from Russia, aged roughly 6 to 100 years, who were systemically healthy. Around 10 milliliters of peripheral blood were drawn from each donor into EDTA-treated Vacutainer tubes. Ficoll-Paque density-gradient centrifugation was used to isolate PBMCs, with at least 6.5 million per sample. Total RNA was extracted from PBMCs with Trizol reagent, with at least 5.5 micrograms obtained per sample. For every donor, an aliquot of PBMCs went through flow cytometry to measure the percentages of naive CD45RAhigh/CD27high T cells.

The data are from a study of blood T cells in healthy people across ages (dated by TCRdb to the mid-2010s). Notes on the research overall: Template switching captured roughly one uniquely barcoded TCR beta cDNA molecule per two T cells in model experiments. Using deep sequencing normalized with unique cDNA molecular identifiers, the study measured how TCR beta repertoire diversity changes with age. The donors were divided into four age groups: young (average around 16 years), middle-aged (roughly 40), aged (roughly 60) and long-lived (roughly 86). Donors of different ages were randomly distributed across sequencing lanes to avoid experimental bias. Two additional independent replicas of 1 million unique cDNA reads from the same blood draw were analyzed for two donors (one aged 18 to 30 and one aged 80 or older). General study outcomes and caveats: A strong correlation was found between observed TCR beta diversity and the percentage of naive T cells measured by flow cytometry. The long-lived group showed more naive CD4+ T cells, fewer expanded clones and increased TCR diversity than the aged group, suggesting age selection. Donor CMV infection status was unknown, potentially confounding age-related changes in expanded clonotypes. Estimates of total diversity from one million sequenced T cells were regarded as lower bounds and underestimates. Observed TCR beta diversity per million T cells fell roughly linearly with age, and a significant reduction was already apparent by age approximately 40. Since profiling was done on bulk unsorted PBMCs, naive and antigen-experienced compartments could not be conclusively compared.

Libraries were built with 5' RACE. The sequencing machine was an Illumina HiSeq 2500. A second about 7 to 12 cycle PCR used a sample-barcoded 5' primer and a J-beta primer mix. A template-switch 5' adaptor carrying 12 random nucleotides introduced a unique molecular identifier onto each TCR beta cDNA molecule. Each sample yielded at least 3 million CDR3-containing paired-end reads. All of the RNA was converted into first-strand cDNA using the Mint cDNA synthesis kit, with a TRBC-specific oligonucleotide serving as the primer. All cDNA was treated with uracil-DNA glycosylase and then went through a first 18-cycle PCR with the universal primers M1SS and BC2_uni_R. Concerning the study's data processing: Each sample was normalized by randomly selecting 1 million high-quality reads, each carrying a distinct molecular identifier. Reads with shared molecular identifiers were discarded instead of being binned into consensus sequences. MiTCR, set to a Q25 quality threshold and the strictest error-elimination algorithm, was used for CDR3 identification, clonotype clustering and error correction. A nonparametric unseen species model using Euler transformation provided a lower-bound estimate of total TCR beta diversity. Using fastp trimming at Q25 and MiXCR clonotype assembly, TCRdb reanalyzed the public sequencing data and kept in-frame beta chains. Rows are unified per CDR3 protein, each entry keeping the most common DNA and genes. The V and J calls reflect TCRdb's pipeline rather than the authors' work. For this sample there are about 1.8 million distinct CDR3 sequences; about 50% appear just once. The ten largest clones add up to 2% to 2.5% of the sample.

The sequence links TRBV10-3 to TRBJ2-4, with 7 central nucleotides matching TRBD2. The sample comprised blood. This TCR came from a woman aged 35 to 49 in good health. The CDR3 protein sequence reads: CAIRAGRQDIQYF. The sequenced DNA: TGTGCCATCAGGGCCGGGAGGCAGGACATTCAGTACTTC.